This TCR beta chain was recorded in a study of regulatory and conventional T cells in RAG deficiency. Repertoires were generated with immunoSEQ multiplex PCR, while TCRdb's copy carries only in-frame clones and drops some. The table has about 32,000 clones, roughly 90% seen once; the top ten hold roughly 13%. Of note for this clone: Sequence at one end of the junction differs from germline and may be a read error.

The CDR3 extends over 15 amino acids. CDR1 KGHSH and CDR2 LQKENI come from the germline V gene. Another study also made use of these data, one on regulatory T cells. Turning to that study: The primer mix had 52 TRBV and 13 TRBJ primers.

Sequencing used CD8+ T cells sorted from blood. The chain uses TRBV18 and TRBJ2-7, with 7 bases aligning to TRBD1. The source is a human donor in good health. Here the CDR3 reads CASSPSLGTAYGQYF. CDR3 coding DNA: TGTGCCAGCTCACCAAGTTTGGGGACAGCCTACGGGCAGTACTTC.